This entry lists 10 T cell receptor beta chains sequenced from one sample in a study of CD8+CD57+ T cells in acquired aplastic anemia. Genomic DNA, the template, was used for profiling of the TCR beta VDJ and CDR3. MiXCR, applied by TCRdb to the reads, yields one record per CDR3 protein. The sample shows some 150,000 distinct CDR3 sequences, less than 45% of them seen only once. Material: sorted CD4+, CD8+, or CD8+CD57+ T cells (not recorded which) from PBMCs. The receptors shown here come from a human donor in good health, serving as a control.

This clonotype came up once. A much larger clone lies one base from this, so it may be a read error. CDR3 nucleotide sequence: TGTGCCAGCAGTTACACAGGGGGCGCCTACGAGCAGTACTTC. Translating it yields CASSYTGGAYEQYF. This rearrangement joins TRBV27 to TRBJ2-7; 9 nucleotides align to TRBD1. V trimming: 4 bases; J trimming: 2 bases; junction bases outside the gene matches: 3. CDR3 length: 14 amino acids. Germline loops: CDR1 MNHEY, CDR2 SMNVEV (reference sequence).

The sample holds many counts of this clonotype. One junction end disagrees with the germline gene, perhaps due to a read error. V and J are TRBV24-1 and TRBJ2-1, with 7 bases fitting TRBD2. Germline CDR1 reads KGHDR; CDR2 reads SFDVKD. The CDR3 extends over 12 amino acids. CDR3 protein: CATSDSGRASIF. The CDR3 region has the DNA TGTGCCACCAGTGATAGTGGGAGGGCTTCGATCTTC.

This clonotype was detected once. This chain joins TRBV10-3 and TRBJ2-6, with D possibly being TRBD2 (6 bases). Germline CDR1 ENHRY, CDR2 SYGVKD. With 6 bases removed from V and 0 bases from J, the gap between germline ends came to 15 bases. The CDR3 has 17 amino acids. Here the CDR3 reads CAIRGEAANSGANVLTF. CDR3 nucleotide sequence: TGTGCCATCAGGGGGGAGGCGGCAAACTCTGGGGCCAACGTCCTGACTTTC.

The table lists this clonotype with a few counts. The V call is TRBV29-1, the J call TRBJ1-2; D unclear. V was cut by 3 bases and J by 4 bases, with 9 bases left in between. Per germline, CDR1 SQVTM and CDR2 ANQGSEA. This CDR3 has 12 residues. Written as DNA, the CDR3 is TGCAGCGTTGATAGAGGGAGCTATGGCTACACCTTC. This translates into CSVDRGSYGYTF. Filled out from reference TRBV29-1 and TRBJ1-2, the complete variable domain reads SAVISQKPSRDICQRGTSLTIQCQVDSQVTMMFWYRQQPGQSLTLIATANQGSEATYESGFVIDKFPISRPNLTFSTLTVSNMSPEDSSIYLCSVDRGSYGYTFGSGTRLTVV.

This clonotype was counted many times. The chain couples TRBV7-2 to TRBJ2-2; TRBD2 matches 13 bases. The CDR3 consists of 15 residues. CDR1 SGHTA and CDR2 FQGNSA come from the germline V gene. After removal of 11 bases from V and 6 bases from J, the junction contained 9 bases not matched to a gene. CDR3 sequence (DNA): TGTGCCTCGGCACTAGCGGGGGGGCTTGCCGGGGAGCTGTTTTTT. It encodes CASALAGGLAGELFF.

The V call is TRBV10-1, the J call TRBJ1-2; D is unresolved. Trimming took off 8 bases at V and 8 bases at J, with 18 bases between the two ends. CDR1 is WNHNN and CDR2 is SYGVQD in the germline V gene (reference sequence). CDR3 length: 13 residues. The CDR3 sequence is CASLPREGEGYTF. The CDR3 DNA follows: TGCGCCAGCCTTCCTAGGGAAGGTGAAGGCTACACCTTC.

There are many counts of this clonotype. The chain links TRBV2 to TRBJ2-1, with TRBD2 matching 8 bases. Germline-derived CDR1 and CDR2 are SNHLY and FYNNEI. Trimming at V came to 6 bases and at J to 0 bases, leaving 7 bases not matched to a gene. The CDR3 totals 16 residues. In nucleotides, the CDR3 is TGTGCCAGCAGAGATTATAGCGGGGCCTCCTACAATGAGCAGTTCTTC. Protein sequence: CASRDYSGASYNEQFF.

The chain employs TRBV10-3 and TRBJ2-3; 16 nucleotides match TRBD2. The CDR3 contains 16 residues. Germline-derived CDR1 and CDR2 are ENHRY and SYGVKD. J lost 6 bases, V lost 7 bases, and 7 bases had no gene match. The CDR3 DNA reads TGTGCCATCACACAGGGACTAGCGGGGGGGGGCGATACGCAGTATTTT. Amino acid sequence: CAITQGLAGGGDTQYF.

This clonotype was found a few times. The DNA of the CDR3 is TGTGCCAGCAGTTTGACAGGGGGGGGATCACCCCTCCACTTT. Protein: CASSLTGGGSPLHF. The chain employs TRBV12-3 or TRBV12-4 and TRBJ1-6; 9 bases fit TRBD1. V shed 3 bases and J 10 bases; nucleotides not matched to a gene: 4. The CDR3 runs to 14 residues.

Notes on this clonotype: At one end the junction does not follow the germline gene, possibly because of a read error. V is TRBV10-3 and J is TRBJ1-6, with D perhaps TRBD1 (6 bases). The CDR3 covers 16 residues. Germline V CDR1 and CDR2: ENHRY, SYGVKD. DNA for the CDR3: TGTGCCATCAGTGGGGGGGCCCCCTCCTACAATTCACCCCTCCACTTT. It translates to CAISGGAPSYNSPLHF.